Below are 20 T cell receptor beta chains sequenced from a single sample in a study of blood T cell repertoires in COVID-19. Clones were sequenced by immunoSEQ multiplex PCR, and TCRdb holds only the in-frame ones, with some missing. The sample has some 46,000 clones; 75% to 90% are singletons. Source material: peripheral blood. These receptors all come from a man aged 55 to 70 with acute or convalescent COVID-19.

The CDR3 region is CASSPSEGRYGNTIYF. Written as DNA, the CDR3 is TGTGCCAGCAGTCCCTCGGAGGGGCGGTATGGAAACACCATATATTTT. The V gene is TRBV28, the J gene TRBJ1-3, with TRBD1 as a possible D gene (5 bases). The CDR3 has 16 residues. Germline assignment: CDR1 MDHEN and CDR2 SYDVKM. V gave up 5 bases and J gave up 3 bases, with 17 bases separating them.

This rearrangement joins TRBV5-1 to TRBJ2-1, with a possible D match to TRBD2 (6 bases). The CDR3 has 15 residues. Trimming removed 0 bases at V and 8 bases at J, with 15 bases between. Germline values: CDR1 SGHRS, CDR2 YFSETQ. CDR3 sequence reads: CASSLESGLGDEQFF. As DNA, the CDR3 is TGCGCCAGCAGCTTGGAGAGCGGGTTGGGGGATGAGCAGTTCTTC. Combining the CDR3 with reference TRBV5-1 and TRBJ2-1 gives the whole variable domain KAGVTQTPRYLIKTRGQQVTLSCSPISGHRSVSWYQQTPGQGLQFLFEYFSETQRNKGNFPGRFSGRQFSNSRSEMNVSTLELGDSALYLCASSLESGLGDEQFFGPGTRLTVL.

The count of this clone is one. This rearrangement joins TRBV18 to TRBJ2-2, with no clear D. V was clipped by 3 bases and J by 6 bases, with 5 bases between them. The CDR3 has 12 residues. Per germline, CDR1 KGHSH and CDR2 LQKENI. CDR3 nucleotide sequence: TGTGCCAGCTCACCCGTCCCCGGGGAGCTGTTTTTT. This translates into CASSPVPGELFF. Based on the CDR3 plus reference TRBV18 and TRBJ2-2, the full variable domain is NAGVMQNPRHLVRRRGQEARLRCSPMKGHSHVYWYRQLPEEGLKFMVYLQKENIIDESGMPKERFSAEFPKEGPSILRIQQVVRGDSAAYFCASSPVPGELFFGEGSRLTVL.

The rearrangement links TRBV15 to TRBJ2-7; D is perhaps TRBD1 (6 bases). The length of the CDR3 is 13 residues. Per germline, CDR1 LNHNV and CDR2 YYDKDF (reference sequence). Deletions cut 3 bases from V and 2 bases from J, with 8 bases between. CDR3 sequence: CATSRDSTYEQYF. CDR3 DNA sequence: TGTGCCACCAGCAGGGACAGTACCTACGAGCAGTACTTC.

V gene TRBV9 combines with J gene TRBJ2-1, with 12 bases lining up with TRBD2. Germline V gene data show CDR1 as SGDLS and CDR2 as YYNGEE. The CDR3 totals 15 residues. V shed 3 bases and J 7 bases; nucleotides not matched to a gene: 5. The CDR3 coding sequence is TGTGCCAGCAGCGCTAGCGGGAGGGCAGGGAATGAGCAGTTCTTC. The encoded protein is CASSASGRAGNEQFF.

In its sample, this clone was seen once. The rearrangement uses TRBV14 and TRBJ1-3; perhaps TRBD1 as D (5 bases). The germline gives CDR1 SGHDN, CDR2 FVKESK. V was pared by 1 base and J by 2 bases, with 15 bases between. This CDR3 has 17 residues. CDR3 nucleotides: TGTGCCAGCAGCCAAGTGGGAGGGGAAAGCCCTGGAAACACCATATATTTT. This encodes CASSQVGGESPGNTIYF.

The chain is built from TRBV29-1 and TRBJ1-2; 9 bases agree with TRBD1. J gave up 8 bases and V 0 bases, and 10 bases lay outside the gene matches. Germline CDR1 reads SQVTM; CDR2 reads ANQGSEA. This CDR3 contains 15 residues. The CDR3 DNA reads as TGCAGCGTTGAAGATCGGGGACAGGGATCGGGCGGCTACACCTTC. This encodes CSVEDRGQGSGGYTF. Full variable domain (remainder filled in from reference TRBV29-1 and TRBJ1-2): SAVISQKPSRDICQRGTSLTIQCQVDSQVTMMFWYRQQPGQSLTLIATANQGSEATYESGFVIDKFPISRPNLTFSTLTVSNMSPEDSSIYLCSVEDRGQGSGGYTFGSGTRLTVV.

This clone was picked up a small number of times. The chain employs TRBV6-4 and TRBJ2-3, with TRBD2 as a possible D gene (5 bases). The V gene's germline CDR1 is MRHNA and CDR2 SNTAGT. CDR3 length equals 14 residues. V lost 0 bases, J lost 4 bases, and 8 bases lay in between. CDR3 loop: CASSDSTGSDTQYF. In nucleotides, the CDR3 is TGTGCCAGCAGTGACTCGACGGGGTCAGATACGCAGTATTTT.

V is TRBV30 and J is TRBJ2-1, with TRBD1 matching over 10 bases. The V gene end was trimmed by 5 bases and the J gene end by 2 bases; junction bases not matched to a gene: 3. The CDR3 has 14 residues. Germline CDR1 and CDR2: GTSNPN and SVGIG (reference sequence). The DNA of the CDR3 is TGTGCCTGGTCCGGGACAGGGGCCTACAATGAGCAGTTCTTC. It is translated as CAWSGTGAYNEQFF.

The chain couples TRBV2 to TRBJ1-5; D is unresolved. CDR3 length: 13 residues. The germline gives CDR1 SNHLY, CDR2 FYNNEI. Trimming stripped 4 bases from V and 4 bases from J, with 8 bases between. In DNA form, the CDR3 reads TGTGCCAGCAGTGTGAATCGGAATCAGCCCCAGCATTTT. Translation: CASSVNRNQPQHF.

The chain is built from TRBV6-4 and TRBJ1-5, with D possibly matching TRBD1 (6 bases). The CDR3 is 15 amino acids. Germline V gene data show CDR1 as MRHNA and CDR2 as SNTAGT. V lost 1 base, J lost 2 bases, and 9 bases lay in between. The chain's CDR3 is CASSDLTGRNQPQHF. CDR3 nucleotides: TGTGCCAGCAGTGACTTGACAGGTCGCAATCAGCCCCAGCATTTT.

This chain links TRBV5-1 with TRBJ1-1; D is undetermined. The germline V and J ends were trimmed by 6 bases and 1 base, with 10 bases remaining between them. This CDR3 has 13 residues. Germline CDR1 is SGHRS and CDR2 is YFSETQ. The CDR3 nucleotides are TGCGCCAGCATCGAAGAGGGGAACACTGAAGCTTTCTTT. Its protein product is CASIEEGNTEAFF. Using reference TRBV5-1 and TRBJ1-1 for the parts outside the CDR3, the full variable domain is KAGVTQTPRYLIKTRGQQVTLSCSPISGHRSVSWYQQTPGQGLQFLFEYFSETQRNKGNFPGRFSGRQFSNSRSEMNVSTLELGDSALYLCASIEEGNTEAFFGQGTRLTVV.

The chain links TRBV18 to TRBJ2-6, with 9 bases that match TRBD1. The CDR3 spans 19 residues. The V gene's germline CDR1 is KGHSH and CDR2 LQKENI. Trimming at V came to 8 bases and at J to 5 bases, leaving 19 bases not matched to a gene. This CDR3 reads CASLLVFGTGLLWANVLTF. The CDR3 DNA reads TGTGCCAGCCTCCTTGTTTTCGGGACAGGGTTACTCTGGGCCAACGTCCTGACTTTC.

The J gene is TRBJ2-2, the V gene TRBV27; D not resolved. Germline V gene data show CDR1 as MNHEY and CDR2 as SMNVEV (reference sequence). The V end lost 3 bases, the J end lost 0 bases, and 11 bases lay between the germline ends. This CDR3 has 16 amino acids. CDR3 sequence: CASSFRNRSNTGELFF. For the CDR3, the DNA is TGTGCCAGCAGTTTCAGAAACCGATCGAACACCGGGGAGCTGTTTTTT.

The chain uses TRBV5-1 and TRBJ1-1; D remains unclear. CDR3 length equals 15 residues. The germline V and J ends were trimmed by 0 bases and 5 bases, with 14 bases remaining between them. Germline CDR1 is SGHRS and CDR2 is YFSETQ. The chain's CDR3 is CASSLAGNRGTEAFF. Written as DNA, the CDR3 is TGCGCCAGCAGCTTGGCGGGAAACCGGGGAACTGAAGCTTTCTTT. Looking up the rest from reference TRBV5-1 and TRBJ1-1 gives the full variable domain: KAGVTQTPRYLIKTRGQQVTLSCSPISGHRSVSWYQQTPGQGLQFLFEYFSETQRNKGNFPGRFSGRQFSNSRSEMNVSTLELGDSALYLCASSLAGNRGTEAFFGQGTRLTVV.

The chain has TRBV29-1 and TRBJ1-2; TRBD1 matches at 10 bases. From germline, CDR1 is SQVTM and CDR2 ANQGSEA. CDR3 length: 13 residues. The J segment lost 8 bases and the V segment lost 1 base, leaving 4 bases of the junction unmatched. The CDR3 region has the DNA TGCAGCGTTGAAGTGGGACAGGGGACAGGCTACACCTTC. Its protein product is CSVEVGQGTGYTF.

The chain links TRBV19 to TRBJ1-6; TRBD1 aligns across 8 bases. V lost 6 bases to trimming and J lost 9 bases; unmatched junction nucleotides: 10. The germline V gene has CDR1 LNHDA and CDR2 SQIVND (reference sequence). The CDR3 contains 15 residues. The CDR3 here is CASRRVDRESSPLHF. The CDR3 DNA sequence: TGTGCCAGTAGAAGAGTGGACAGGGAAAGTTCACCCCTCCACTTT.

The J gene is TRBJ2-1, the V gene TRBV11-2; a possible D gene is TRBD2 (7 bases). This CDR3 is 16 amino acids long. Per the germline V gene, CDR1 is SGHAT and CDR2 is FQNNGV. Deletions cut 4 bases from V and 7 bases from J, with 20 bases between. CDR3 bases: TGTGCCAGCAGCTCACCGGGGAGGGGGAGAGAGAATGAGCAGTTCTTC. Encoded protein: CASSSPGRGRENEQFF. The full variable domain, completed using reference TRBV11-2 and TRBJ2-1, is EAGVAQSPRYKIIEKRQSVAFWCNPISGHATLYWYQQILGQGPKLLIQFQNNGVVDDSQLPKDRFSAERLKGVDSTLKIQPAKLEDSAVYLCASSSPGRGRENEQFFGPGTRLTVL.

The CDR3 DNA is TGTGCCAGCAGCCAGGGGGACAGGGCATCCGGAAACACCATATATTTT. It yields the protein CASSQGDRASGNTIYF. J is TRBJ1-3 and V is TRBV4-2, with 9 bases that match TRBD1. V lost 3 bases, J lost 4 bases, and 7 bases stayed unmatched. Germline-derived CDR1 and CDR2 are LGHNA and YNFKEQ. The CDR3 covers 16 residues.

This clone has only one observation. The rearrangement joins TRBV27 to TRBJ1-5; D is perhaps TRBD1 (5 bases). CDR3 length: 15 residues. Germline CDR1 reads MNHEY; CDR2 reads SMNVEV (reference sequence). Trimming cost V 0 bases and J 5 bases, with 11 bases left between them. Here the CDR3 reads CASSLSGGAYQPQHF. CDR3 coding DNA: TGTGCCAGCAGTTTATCGGGGGGAGCTTATCAGCCCCAGCATTTT.